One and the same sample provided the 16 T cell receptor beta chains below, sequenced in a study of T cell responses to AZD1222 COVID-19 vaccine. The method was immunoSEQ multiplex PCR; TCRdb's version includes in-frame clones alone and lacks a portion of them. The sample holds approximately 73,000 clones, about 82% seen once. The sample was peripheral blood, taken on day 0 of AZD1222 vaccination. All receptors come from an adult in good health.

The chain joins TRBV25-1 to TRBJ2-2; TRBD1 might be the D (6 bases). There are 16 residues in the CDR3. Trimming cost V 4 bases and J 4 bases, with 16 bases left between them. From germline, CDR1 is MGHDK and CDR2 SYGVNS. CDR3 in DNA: TGTGCCAGCAGTGGCCCTACGGGACACATCACCGGGGAGCTGTTTTTT. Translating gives CASSGPTGHITGELFF.

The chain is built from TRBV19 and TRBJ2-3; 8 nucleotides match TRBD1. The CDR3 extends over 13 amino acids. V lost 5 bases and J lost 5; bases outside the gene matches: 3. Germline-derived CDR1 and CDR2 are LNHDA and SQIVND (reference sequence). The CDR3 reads CASSLGQGDTQYF. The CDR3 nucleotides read TGTGCCAGTAGTCTCGGACAGGGAGATACGCAGTATTTT.

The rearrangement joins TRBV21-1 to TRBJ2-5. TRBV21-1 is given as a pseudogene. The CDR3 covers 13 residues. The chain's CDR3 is CASSGTPEETQYF. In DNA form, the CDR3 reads TGTGCCAGCAGCGGGACCCCCGAGGAGACCCAGTACTTC.

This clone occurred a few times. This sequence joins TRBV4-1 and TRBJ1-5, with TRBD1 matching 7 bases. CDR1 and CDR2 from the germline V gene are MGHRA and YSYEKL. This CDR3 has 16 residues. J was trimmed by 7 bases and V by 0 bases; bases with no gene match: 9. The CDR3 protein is CASSQEFGQAGQPQHF. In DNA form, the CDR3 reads TGCGCCAGCAGCCAAGAATTCGGACAGGCGGGGCAGCCCCAGCATTTT.

Written as DNA, the CDR3 is TGTGCCAGCAGCCCTCCCCGAGCGACAGGTTCCTATGGCTACACCTTC. This gives the protein CASSPPRATGSYGYTF. The J gene is TRBJ1-2, the V gene TRBV9; D perhaps matches TRBD1 (6 bases). CDR1 SGDLS and CDR2 YYNGEE come from the germline V gene. V was cut by 4 bases and J by 4 bases, with 20 bases left in between. This CDR3 is built from 16 residues.

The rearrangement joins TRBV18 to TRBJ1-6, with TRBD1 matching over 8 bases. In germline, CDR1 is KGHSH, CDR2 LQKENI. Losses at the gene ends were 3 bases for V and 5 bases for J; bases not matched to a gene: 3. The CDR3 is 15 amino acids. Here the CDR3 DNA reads TGTGCCAGCTCACCGGACAGGGTGCATAATTCACCCCTCCACTTT. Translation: CASSPDRVHNSPLHF.

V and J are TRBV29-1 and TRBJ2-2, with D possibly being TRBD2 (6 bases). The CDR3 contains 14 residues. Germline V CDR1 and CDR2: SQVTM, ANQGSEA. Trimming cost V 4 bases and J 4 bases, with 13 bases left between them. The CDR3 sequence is CSVAGAASTGELFF. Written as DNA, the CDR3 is TGCAGCGTTGCGGGAGCGGCAAGCACCGGGGAGCTGTTTTTT.

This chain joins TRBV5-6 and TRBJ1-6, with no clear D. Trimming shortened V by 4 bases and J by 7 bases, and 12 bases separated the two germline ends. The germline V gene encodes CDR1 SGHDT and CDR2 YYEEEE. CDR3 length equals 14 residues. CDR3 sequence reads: CASSAQRENSPLHF. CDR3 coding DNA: TGTGCCAGCAGCGCTCAGCGGGAAAATTCACCCCTCCACTTT.

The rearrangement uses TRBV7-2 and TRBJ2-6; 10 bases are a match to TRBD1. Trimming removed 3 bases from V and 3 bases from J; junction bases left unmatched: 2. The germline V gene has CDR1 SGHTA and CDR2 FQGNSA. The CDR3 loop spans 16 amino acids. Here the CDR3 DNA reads TGTGCCAGCAGCTTGACAGGGGGCGTTGGGGCCAACGTCCTGACTTTC. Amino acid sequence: CASSLTGGVGANVLTF.

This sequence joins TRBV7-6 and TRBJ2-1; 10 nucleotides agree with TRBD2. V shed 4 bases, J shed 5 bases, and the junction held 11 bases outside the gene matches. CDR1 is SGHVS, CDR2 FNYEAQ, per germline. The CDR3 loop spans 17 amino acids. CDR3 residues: CASSSKSSGSWDNEQFF. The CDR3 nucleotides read TGTGCCAGCAGCTCCAAGTCTAGCGGGAGTTGGGACAATGAGCAGTTCTTC.

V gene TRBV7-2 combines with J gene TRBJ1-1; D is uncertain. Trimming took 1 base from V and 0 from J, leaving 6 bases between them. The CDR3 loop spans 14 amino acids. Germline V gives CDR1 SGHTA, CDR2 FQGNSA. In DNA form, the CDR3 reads TGTGCCAGCAGCTTAGATGGTTTGAACACTGAAGCTTTCTTT. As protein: CASSLDGLNTEAFF.

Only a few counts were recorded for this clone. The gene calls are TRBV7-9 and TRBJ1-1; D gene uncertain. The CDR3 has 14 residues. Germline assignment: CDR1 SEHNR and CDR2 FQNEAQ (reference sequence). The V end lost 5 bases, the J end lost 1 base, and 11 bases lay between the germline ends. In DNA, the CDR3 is TGTGCCAGCAGCCCTCTCCTCTGGAACACTGAAGCTTTCTTT. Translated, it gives CASSPLLWNTEAFF.

CDR3 loop: CASRESGQDEKLFF. In DNA form, the CDR3 reads TGTGCCAGCAGAGAATCAGGACAAGATGAAAAACTGTTTTTT. The chain carries TRBV7-3 and TRBJ1-4, with a weak D call TRBD1 (5 bases). Trimming took off 6 bases at V and 6 bases at J, with 14 bases between the two ends. Germline loops: CDR1 SGHTA, CDR2 FQGTGA. The CDR3 has 14 residues.

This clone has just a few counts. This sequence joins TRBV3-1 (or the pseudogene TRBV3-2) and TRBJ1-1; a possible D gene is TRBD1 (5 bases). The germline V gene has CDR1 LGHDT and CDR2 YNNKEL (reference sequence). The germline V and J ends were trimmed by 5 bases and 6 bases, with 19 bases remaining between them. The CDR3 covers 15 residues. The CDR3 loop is CASSGTFNLGAEAFF. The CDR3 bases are TGTGCCAGCAGCGGGACTTTTAACCTAGGAGCTGAAGCTTTCTTT.

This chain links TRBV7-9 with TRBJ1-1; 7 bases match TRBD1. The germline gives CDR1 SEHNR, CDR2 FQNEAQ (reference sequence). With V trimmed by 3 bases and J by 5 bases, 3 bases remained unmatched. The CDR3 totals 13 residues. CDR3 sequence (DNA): TGTGCCAGCAGCTTCAGGGGGGGAACTGAAGCTTTCTTT. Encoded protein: CASSFRGGTEAFF.

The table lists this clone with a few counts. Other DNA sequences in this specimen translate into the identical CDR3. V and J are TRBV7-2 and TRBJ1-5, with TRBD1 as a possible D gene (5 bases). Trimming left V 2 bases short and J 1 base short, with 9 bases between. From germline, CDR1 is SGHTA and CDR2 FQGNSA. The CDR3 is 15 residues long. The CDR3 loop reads CASSLLGVSNQPQHF. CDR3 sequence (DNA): TGTGCCAGCAGCTTATTGGGGGTAAGCAATCAGCCCCAGCATTTT.